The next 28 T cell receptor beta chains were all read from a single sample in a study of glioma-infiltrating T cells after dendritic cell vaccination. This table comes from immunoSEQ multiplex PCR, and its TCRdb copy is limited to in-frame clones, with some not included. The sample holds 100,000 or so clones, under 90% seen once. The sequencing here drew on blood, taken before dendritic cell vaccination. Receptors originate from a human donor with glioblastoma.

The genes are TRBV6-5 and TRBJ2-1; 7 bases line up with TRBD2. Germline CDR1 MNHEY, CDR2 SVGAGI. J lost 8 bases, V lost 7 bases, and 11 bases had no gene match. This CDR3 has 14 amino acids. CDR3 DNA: TGTGCCAGCACTCCCGGTTGGGGAGGGGATGAGCAGTTCTTC. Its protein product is CASTPGWGGDEQFF.

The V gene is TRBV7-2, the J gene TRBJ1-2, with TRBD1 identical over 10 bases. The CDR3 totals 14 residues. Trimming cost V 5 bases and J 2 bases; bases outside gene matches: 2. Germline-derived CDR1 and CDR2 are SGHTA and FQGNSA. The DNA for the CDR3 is TGTGCCAGCAGCGTGACAGGGGGCAACTATGGCTACACCTTC. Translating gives CASSVTGGNYGYTF.

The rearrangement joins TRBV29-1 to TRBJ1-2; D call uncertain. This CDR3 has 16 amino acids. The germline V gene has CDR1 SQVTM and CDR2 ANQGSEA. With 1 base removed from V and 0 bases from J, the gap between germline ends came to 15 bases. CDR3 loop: CSVEGSGQKANYGYTF. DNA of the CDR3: TGCAGCGTTGAAGGCTCAGGCCAAAAAGCTAACTATGGCTACACCTTC.

CDR3 loop: CASSYMGQGYNEQFF. CDR3 coding DNA: TGTGCCAGCAGTTATATGGGACAGGGGTACAATGAGCAGTTCTTC. V gene TRBV6-5 combines with J gene TRBJ2-1; 10 bases fit TRBD1. The CDR3 has 15 amino acids. The germline V gene encodes CDR1 MNHEY and CDR2 SVGAGI. Germline trimming cut 3 bases from V and 4 bases from J; bases unmatched to any gene: 3.

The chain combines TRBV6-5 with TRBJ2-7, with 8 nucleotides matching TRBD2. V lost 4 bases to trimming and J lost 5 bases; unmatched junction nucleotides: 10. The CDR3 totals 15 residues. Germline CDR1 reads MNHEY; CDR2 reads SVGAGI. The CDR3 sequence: CASSSSGGPLNEQYF. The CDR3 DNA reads TGTGCCAGCAGTTCCTCGGGAGGGCCGTTGAACGAGCAGTACTTC.

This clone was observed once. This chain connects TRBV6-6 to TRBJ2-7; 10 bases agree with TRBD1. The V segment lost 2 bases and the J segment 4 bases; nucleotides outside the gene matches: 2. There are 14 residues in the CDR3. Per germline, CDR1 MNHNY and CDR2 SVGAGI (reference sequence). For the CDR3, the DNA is TGTGCCAGCAGTTACCGGGACAGGGGTTACGAGCAGTACTTC. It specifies CASSYRDRGYEQYF.

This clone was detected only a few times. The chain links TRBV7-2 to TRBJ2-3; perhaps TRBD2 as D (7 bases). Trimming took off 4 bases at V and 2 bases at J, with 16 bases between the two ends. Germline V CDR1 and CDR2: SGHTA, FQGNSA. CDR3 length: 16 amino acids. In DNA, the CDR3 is TGTGCCAGCAGCTCTGGGTGGCGGGGGCACACAGATACGCAGTATTTT. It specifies CASSSGWRGHTDTQYF.

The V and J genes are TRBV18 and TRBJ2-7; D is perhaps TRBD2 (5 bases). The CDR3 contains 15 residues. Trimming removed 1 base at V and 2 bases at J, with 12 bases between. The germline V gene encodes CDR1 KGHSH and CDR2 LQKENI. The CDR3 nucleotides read TGTGCCAGCTCACCACGGGCGACTACTACCTACGAGCAGTACTTC. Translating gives CASSPRATTTYEQYF.

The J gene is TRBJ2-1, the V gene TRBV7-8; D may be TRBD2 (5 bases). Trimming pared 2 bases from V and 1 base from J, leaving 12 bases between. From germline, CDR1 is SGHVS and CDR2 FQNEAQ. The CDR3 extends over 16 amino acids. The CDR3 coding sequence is TGTGCCAGCAGCTTATTGGCCGGGGAATCCTACAATGAGCAGTTCTTC. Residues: CASSLLAGESYNEQFF.

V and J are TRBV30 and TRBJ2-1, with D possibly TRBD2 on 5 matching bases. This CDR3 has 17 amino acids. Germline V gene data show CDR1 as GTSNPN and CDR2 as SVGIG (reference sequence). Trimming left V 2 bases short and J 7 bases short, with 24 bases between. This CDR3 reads CAWSPHRGGSRGNEQFF. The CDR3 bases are TGTGCCTGGAGTCCCCACCGGGGTGGGAGTCGAGGGAATGAGCAGTTCTTC.

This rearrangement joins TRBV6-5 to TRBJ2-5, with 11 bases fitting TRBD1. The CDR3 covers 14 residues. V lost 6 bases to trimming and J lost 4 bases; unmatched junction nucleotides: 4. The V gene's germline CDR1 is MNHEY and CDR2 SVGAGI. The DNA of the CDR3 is TGTGCCAGCAGACGGACAGGGGGCGTAGAGACCCAGTACTTC. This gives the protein CASRRTGGVETQYF.

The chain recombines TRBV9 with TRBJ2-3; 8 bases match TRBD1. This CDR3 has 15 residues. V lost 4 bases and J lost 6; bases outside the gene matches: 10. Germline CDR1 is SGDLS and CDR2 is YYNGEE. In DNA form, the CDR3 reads TGTGCCAGCAGCCCCAGGGGGCTGGTAATGGATACGCAGTATTTT. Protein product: CASSPRGLVMDTQYF.

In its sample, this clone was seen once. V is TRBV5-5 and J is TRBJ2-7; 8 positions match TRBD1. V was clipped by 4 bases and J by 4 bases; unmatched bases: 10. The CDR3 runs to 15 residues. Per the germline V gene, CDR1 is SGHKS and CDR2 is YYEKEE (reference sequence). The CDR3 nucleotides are TGTGCCAGCAGCCCAAGGGACAGGATCATATACGAGCAGTACTTC. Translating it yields CASSPRDRIIYEQYF.

CDR3 loop: CASSYPSHLNYGYTF. The CDR3 DNA reads as TGTGCCAGCAGTTACCCCTCACACCTTAACTATGGCTACACCTTC. The chain is built from TRBV6-6 and TRBJ1-2; no reliable D call. Trimming cost V 2 bases and J 1 base, with 11 bases left between them. The CDR3 covers 15 residues. Germline V gene lookup returns CDR1 MNHNY and CDR2 SVGAGI (reference sequence).

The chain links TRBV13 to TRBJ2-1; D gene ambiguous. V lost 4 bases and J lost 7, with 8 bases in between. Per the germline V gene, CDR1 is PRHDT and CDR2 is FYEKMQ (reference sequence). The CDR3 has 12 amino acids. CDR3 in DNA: TGTGCCAGCAGCTCACAAGTTAATGAGCAGTTCTTC. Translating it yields CASSSQVNEQFF.

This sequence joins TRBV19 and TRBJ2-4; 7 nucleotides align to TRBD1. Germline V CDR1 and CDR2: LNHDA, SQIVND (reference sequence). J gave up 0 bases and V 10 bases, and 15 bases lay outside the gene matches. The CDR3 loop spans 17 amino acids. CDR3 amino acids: CATSRQGIQIAKNIQYF. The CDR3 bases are TGTGCCACCTCGAGACAGGGTATCCAAATAGCCAAAAACATTCAGTACTTC.

In DNA form, the CDR3 reads TGTGCCAGCAGCCCAGGACAGGGGGCACCCGAGCAGTACTTC. This encodes CASSPGQGAPEQYF. This chain joins TRBV7-9 and TRBJ2-7; 11 bases fit TRBD1. The V segment lost 5 bases and the J segment 6 bases; nucleotides outside the gene matches: 6. The CDR3 consists of 14 residues. Germline CDR1 is SEHNR and CDR2 is FQNEAQ (reference sequence).

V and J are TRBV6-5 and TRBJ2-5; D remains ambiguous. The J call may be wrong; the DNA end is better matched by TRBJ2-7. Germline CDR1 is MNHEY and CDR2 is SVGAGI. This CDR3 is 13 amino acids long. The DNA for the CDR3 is TGTGCCAGCAGTTACACCTCCACCTACGAGCAGTACTTC. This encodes CASSYTSTYEQYF.

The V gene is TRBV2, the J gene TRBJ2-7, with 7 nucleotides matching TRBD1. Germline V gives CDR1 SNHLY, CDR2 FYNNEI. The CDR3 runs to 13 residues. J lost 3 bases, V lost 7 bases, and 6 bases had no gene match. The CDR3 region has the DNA TGTGCCAGCACTGCAGGGGGTATCTACGAGCAGTACTTC. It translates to CASTAGGIYEQYF.

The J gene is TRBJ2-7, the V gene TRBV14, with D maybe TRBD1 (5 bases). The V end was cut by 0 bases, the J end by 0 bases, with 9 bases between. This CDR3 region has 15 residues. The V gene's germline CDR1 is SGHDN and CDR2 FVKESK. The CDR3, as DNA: TGTGCCAGCAGCCAAGATGCAGGGATCTCCTACGAGCAGTACTTC. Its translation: CASSQDAGISYEQYF. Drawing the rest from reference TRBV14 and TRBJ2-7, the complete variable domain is EAGVTQFPSHSVIEKGQTVTLRCDPISGHDNLYWYRRVMGKEIKFLLHFVKESKQDESGMPNNRFLAERTGGTYSTLKVQPAELEDSGVYFCASSQDAGISYEQYFGPGTRLTVT.

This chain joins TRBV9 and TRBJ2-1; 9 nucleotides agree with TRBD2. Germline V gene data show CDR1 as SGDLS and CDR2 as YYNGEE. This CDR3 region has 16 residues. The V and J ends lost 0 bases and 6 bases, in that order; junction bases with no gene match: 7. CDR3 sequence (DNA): TGTGCCAGCAGCGTAGTAGGTAGCGGGAGCGGCAATGAGCAGTTCTTC. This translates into CASSVVGSGSGNEQFF.

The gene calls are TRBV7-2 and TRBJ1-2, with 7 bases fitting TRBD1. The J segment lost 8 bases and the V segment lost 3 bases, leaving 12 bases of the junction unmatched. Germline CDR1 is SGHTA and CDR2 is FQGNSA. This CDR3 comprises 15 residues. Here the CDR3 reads CASSLPLGTARGYTF. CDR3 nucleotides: TGTGCCAGCAGCTTGCCCTTGGGGACAGCAAGGGGCTACACCTTC.

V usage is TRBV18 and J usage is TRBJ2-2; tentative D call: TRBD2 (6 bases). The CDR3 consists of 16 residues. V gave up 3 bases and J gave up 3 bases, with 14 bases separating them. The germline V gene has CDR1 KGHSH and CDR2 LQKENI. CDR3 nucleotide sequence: TGTGCCAGCTCACCGGGGACTCCGAGTTACACCGGGGAGCTGTTTTTT. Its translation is CASSPGTPSYTGELFF.

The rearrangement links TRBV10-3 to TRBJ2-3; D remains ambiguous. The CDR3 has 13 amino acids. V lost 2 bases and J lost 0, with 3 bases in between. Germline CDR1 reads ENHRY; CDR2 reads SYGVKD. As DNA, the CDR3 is TGTGCCATCAGTGAGACTAGCACAGATACGCAGTATTTT. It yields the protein CAISETSTDTQYF.

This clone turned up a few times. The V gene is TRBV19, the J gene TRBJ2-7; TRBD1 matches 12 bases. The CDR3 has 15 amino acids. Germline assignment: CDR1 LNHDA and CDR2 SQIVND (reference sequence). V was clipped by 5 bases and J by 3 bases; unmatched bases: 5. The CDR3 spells CASSLGTGGNYEQYF. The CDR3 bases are TGTGCCAGTAGTCTCGGGACAGGGGGCAACTACGAGCAGTACTTC.

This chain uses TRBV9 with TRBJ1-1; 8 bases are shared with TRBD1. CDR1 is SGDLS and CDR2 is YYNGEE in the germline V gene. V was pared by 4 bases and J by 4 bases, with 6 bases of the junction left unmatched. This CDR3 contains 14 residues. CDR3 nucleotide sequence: TGTGCCAGCAGCCTCAGGGGGCTTGGCACTGAAGCTTTCTTT. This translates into CASSLRGLGTEAFF.

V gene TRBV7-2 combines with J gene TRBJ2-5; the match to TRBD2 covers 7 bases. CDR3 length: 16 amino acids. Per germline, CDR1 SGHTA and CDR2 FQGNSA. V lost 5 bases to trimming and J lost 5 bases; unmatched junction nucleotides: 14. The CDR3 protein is CASSLTDWTRWETQYF. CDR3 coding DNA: TGTGCCAGCAGCCTGACGGACTGGACTAGATGGGAGACCCAGTACTTC. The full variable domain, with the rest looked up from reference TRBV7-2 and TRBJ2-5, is GAGVSQSPSNKVTEKGKDVELRCDPISGHTALYWYRQSLGQGLEFLIYFQGNSAPDKSGLPSDRFSAERTGGSVSTLTIQRTQQEDSAVYLCASSLTDWTRWETQYFGPGTRLLVL.

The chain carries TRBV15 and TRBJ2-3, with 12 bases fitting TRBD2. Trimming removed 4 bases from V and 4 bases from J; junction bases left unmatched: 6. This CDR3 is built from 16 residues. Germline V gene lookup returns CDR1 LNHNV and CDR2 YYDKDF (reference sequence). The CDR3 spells CATSKRLAGAADTQYF. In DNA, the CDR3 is TGTGCCACCAGCAAAAGACTAGCGGGAGCCGCAGATACGCAGTATTTT. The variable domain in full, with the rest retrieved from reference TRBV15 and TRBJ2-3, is DAMVIQNPRYQVTQFGKPVTLSCSQTLNHNVMYWYQQKSSQAPKLLFHYYDKDFNNEADTPDNFQSRRPNTSFCFLDIRSPGLGDTAMYLCATSKRLAGAADTQYFGPGTRLTVL.